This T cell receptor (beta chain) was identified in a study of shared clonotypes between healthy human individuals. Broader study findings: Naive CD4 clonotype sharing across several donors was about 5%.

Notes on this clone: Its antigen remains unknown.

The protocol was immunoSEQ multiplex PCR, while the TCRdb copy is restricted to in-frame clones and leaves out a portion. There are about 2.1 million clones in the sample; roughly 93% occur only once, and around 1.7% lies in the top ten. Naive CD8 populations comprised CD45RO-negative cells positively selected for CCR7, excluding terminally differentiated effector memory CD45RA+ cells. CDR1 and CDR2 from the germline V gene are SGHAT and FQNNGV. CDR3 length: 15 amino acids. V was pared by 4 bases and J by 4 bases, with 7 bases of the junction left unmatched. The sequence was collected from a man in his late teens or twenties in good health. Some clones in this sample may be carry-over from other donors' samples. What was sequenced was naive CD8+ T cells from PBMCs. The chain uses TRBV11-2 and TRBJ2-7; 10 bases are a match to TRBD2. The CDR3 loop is CASSSASGSPYEQYF. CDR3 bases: TGTGCCAGCAGCTCCGCTAGCGGGAGCCCGTACGAGCAGTACTTC.